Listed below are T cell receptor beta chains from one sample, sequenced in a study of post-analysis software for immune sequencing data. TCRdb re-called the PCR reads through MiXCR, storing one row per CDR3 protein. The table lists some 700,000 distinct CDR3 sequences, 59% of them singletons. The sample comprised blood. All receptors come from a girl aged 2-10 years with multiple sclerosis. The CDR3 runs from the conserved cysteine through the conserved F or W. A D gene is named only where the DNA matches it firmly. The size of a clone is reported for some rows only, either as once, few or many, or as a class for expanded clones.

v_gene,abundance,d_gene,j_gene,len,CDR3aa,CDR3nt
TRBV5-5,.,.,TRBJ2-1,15,CASSKPGSSGNEQFF,TGTGCCAGCAGCAAACCGGGTTCATCGGGGAATGAGCAGTTCTTC
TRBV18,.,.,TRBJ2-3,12,CASSPQTDTQYF,TGTGCCAGCTCCCCACAGACAGATACGCAGTATTTT
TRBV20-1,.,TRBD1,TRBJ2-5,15,CSARERMDRGVEQYF,TGCAGTGCTAGAGAGAGGATGGACAGGGGAGTTGAGCAGTACTTC
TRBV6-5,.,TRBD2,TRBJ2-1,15,CASSYLAGGEGEQFF,TGTGCCAGCAGTTATCTCGCGGGGGGGGAGGGTGAGCAGTTCTTC
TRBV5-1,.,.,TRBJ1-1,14,CASSQANRVTEAFF,TGCGCCAGCAGCCAGGCCAACAGGGTGACTGAAGCTTTCTTT
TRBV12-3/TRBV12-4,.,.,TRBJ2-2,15,CASSFMGQNTGELFF,TGTGCCAGCAGTTTTATGGGTCAGAACACCGGGGAGCTGTTTTTT
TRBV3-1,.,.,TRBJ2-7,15,CASSPIGGGSYEQYF,TGTGCCAGCAGCCCAATCGGGGGAGGATCCTACGAGCAGTACTTC
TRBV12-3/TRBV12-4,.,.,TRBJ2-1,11,CASTNNNEQFF,TGTGCCAGCACCAATAACAATGAGCAGTTCTTC
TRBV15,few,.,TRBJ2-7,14,CATSRDVGRGGQYF,TGTGCCACCAGCAGAGATGTAGGGAGAGGAGGGCAGTACTTC
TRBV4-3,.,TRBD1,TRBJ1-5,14,CASSQGTGAQPQHF,TGCGCCAGCAGCCAAGGGACAGGGGCTCAGCCCCAGCATTTT
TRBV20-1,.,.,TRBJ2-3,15,CSARDGADPTDTQYF,TGCAGTGCTAGAGATGGAGCGGACCCCACAGATACGCAGTATTTT
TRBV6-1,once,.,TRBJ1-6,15,CASSVYGGGDSPLHF,TGTGCCAGCAGTGTTTATGGTGGTGGGGATTCACCCCTCCACTTT
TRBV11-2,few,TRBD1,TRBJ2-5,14,CASSSQGAGETQYF,TGTGCCAGCAGCTCACAGGGGGCTGGCGAGACCCAGTACTTC
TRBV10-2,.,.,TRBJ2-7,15,CASSDWTPASYEQYF,TGCGCCAGCAGTGATTGGACTCCCGCCTCCTACGAGCAGTACTTC
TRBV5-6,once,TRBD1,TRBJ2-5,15,CASSVFGDSGETQYF,TGTGCCAGCAGTGTTTTCGGGGACAGCGGAGAGACCCAGTACTTC
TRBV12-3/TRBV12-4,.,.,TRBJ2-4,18,CASSFWDGPRLAKNIQYF,TGTGCCAGCAGTTTCTGGGACGGTCCAAGACTAGCCAAAAACATTCAGTACTTC
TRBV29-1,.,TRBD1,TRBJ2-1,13,CSVQIGQDNEQFF,TGCAGCGTCCAAATCGGACAGGACAATGAGCAGTTCTTC
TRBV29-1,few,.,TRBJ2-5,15,CSANFPRMSEETQYF,TGCAGCGCCAACTTTCCCAGGATGAGTGAAGAGACCCAGTACTTC
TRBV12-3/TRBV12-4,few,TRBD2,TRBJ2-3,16,CASSLKRGPSTDTQYF,TGTGCCAGCAGTTTGAAGCGGGGCCCTAGCACAGATACGCAGTATTTT
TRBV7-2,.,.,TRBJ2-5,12,CASSSYRETQYF,TGTGCCAGCAGCTCATACAGGGAGACCCAGTACTTC
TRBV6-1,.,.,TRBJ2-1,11,CASPLNNEQFF,TGTGCGAGCCCACTCAACAATGAGCAGTTCTTC
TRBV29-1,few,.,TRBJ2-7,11,CSVKSRSEQYF,TGCAGCGTTAAGTCTCGTAGCGAGCAGTACTTC
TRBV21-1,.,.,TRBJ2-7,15,CASSKAMGNSYEQYF,TGTGCCAGCAGCAAAGCTATGGGGAACTCCTACGAGCAGTACTTC
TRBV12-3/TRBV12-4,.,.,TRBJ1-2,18,CASSPELWGQARAGGYTF,TGTGCCAGCAGTCCGGAGCTGTGGGGGCAGGCCCGGGCAGGTGGCTACACCTTC
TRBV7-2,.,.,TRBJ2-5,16,CASSLAPLGATETQYF,TGTGCCAGCAGCTTAGCTCCCTTAGGGGCAACAGAGACCCAGTACTTC
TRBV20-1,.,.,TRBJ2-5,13,CSARKTTDETQYF,TGCAGTGCTAGAAAGACGACCGACGAGACCCAGTACTTC
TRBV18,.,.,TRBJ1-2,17,CASSPLVRAGTNYGYTF,TGTGCCAGCTCACCACTTGTTCGGGCAGGCACTAACTATGGCTACACCTTC
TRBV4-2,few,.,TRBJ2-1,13,CASSQHSYNEQFF,TGTGCCAGCAGCCAACACTCCTACAATGAGCAGTTCTTC
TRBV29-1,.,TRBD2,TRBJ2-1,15,CSAKLTSGVYNEQFF,TGCAGCGCAAAATTGACTAGCGGGGTTTACAATGAGCAGTTCTTC
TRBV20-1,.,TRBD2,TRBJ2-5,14,CSASGGRFQETQYF,TGCAGTGCTAGTGGCGGGAGGTTCCAAGAGACCCAGTACTTC
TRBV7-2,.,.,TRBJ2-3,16,CASSLGGASMADTQYF,TGTGCCAGCAGCTTAGGGGGGGCGTCAATGGCAGATACGCAGTATTTT